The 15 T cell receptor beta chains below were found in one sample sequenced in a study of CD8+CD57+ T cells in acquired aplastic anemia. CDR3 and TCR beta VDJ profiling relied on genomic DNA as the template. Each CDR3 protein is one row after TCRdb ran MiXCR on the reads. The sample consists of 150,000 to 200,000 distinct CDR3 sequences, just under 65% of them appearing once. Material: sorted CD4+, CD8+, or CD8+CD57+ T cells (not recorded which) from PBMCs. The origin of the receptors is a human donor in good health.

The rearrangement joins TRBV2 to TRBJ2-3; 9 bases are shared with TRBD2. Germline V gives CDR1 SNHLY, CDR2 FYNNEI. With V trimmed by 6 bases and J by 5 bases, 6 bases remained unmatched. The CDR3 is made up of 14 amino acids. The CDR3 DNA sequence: TGTGCCAGCAGCGCGGGGGGGCCGGTAGATACGCAGTATTTT. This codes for CASSAGGPVDTQYF.

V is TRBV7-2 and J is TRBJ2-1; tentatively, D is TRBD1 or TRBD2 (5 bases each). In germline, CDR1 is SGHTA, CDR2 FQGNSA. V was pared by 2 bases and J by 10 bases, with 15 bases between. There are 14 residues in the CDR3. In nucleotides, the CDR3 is TGTGCCAGCAGCTTACCAGGGCGGGCCTACGAGCAGTTCTTC. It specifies CASSLPGRAYEQFF.

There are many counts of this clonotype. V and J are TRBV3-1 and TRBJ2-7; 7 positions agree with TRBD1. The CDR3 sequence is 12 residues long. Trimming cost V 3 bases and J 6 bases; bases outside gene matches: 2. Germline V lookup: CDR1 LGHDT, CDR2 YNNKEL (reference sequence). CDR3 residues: CASSQNRGEQYF. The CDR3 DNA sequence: TGTGCCAGCAGCCAGAACAGGGGCGAGCAGTACTTC.

DNA of the CDR3: TGCAGTGCTTGGACTAGCGGGAGGGCCGTGACGCAGTATTTT. Translated: CSAWTSGRAVTQYF. The chain is built from TRBV20-1 and TRBJ2-3, with TRBD2 matching 15 bases. The germline V gene has CDR1 DFQATT and CDR2 SNEGSKA (reference sequence). The CDR3 is 14 residues long. Germline trimming cut 5 bases from V and 9 bases from J; bases unmatched to any gene: 6.

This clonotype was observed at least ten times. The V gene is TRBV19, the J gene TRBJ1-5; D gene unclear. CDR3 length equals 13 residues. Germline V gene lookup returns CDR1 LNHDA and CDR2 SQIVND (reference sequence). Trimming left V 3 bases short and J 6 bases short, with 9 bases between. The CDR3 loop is CASSIFSSQPQHF. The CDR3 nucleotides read TGTGCCAGTAGTATTTTTTCTAGTCAGCCCCAGCATTTT.

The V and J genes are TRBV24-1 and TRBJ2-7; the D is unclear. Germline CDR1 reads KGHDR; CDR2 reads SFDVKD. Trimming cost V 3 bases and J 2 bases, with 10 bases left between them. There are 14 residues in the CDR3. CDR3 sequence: CATSDADGTYEQYF. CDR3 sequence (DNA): TGTGCCACCAGTGATGCCGACGGTACCTACGAGCAGTACTTC.

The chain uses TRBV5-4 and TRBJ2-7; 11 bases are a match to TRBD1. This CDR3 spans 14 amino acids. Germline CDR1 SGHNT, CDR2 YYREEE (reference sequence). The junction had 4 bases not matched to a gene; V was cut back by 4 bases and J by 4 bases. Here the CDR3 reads CASSKGQGAYEQYF. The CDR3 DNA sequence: TGTGCCAGCAGCAAAGGACAGGGGGCATACGAGCAGTACTTC.

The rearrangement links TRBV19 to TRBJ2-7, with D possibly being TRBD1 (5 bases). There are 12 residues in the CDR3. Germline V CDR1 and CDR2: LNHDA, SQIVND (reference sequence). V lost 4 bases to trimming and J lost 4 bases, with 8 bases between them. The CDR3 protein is CASSNAGYEQYF. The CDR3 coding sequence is TGTGCCAGTAGTAACGCAGGGTACGAGCAGTACTTC.

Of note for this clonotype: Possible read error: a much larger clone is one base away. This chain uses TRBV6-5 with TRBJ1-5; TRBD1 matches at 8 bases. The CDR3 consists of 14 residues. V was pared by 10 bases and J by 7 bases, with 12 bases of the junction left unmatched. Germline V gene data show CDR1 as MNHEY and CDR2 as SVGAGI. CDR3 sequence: CATRPRTGWQPQHF. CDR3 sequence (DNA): TGTGCCACCAGACCCCGGACAGGGTGGCAGCCCCAGCATTTT.

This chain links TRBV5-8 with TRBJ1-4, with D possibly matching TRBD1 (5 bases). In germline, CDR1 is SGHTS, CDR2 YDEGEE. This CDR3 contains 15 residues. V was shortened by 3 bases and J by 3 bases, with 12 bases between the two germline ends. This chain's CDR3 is CASSSGTTPNEKLFF. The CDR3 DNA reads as TGTGCCAGCAGCTCCGGGACTACTCCTAATGAAAAACTGTTTTTT.

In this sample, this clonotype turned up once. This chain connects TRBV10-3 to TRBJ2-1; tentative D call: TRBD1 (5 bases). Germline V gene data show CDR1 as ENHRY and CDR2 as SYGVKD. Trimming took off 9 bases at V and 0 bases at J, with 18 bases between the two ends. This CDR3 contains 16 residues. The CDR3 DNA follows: TGTGCCATAGGGGTGGCGGAAAGAAGCTCCTACAATGAGCAGTTCTTC. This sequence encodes CAIGVAERSSYNEQFF.

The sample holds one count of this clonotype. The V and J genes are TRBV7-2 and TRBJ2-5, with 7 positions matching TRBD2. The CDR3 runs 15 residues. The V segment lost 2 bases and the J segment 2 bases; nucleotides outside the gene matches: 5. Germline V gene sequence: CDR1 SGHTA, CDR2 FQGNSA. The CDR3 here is CASSLFGGEQETQYF. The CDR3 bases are TGTGCCAGCAGCTTATTTGGGGGGGAGCAAGAGACCCAGTACTTC.

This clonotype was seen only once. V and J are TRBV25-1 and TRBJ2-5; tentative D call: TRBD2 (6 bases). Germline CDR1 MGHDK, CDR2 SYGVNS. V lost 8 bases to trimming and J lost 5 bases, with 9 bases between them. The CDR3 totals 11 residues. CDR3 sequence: CASGGLETQYF. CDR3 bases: TGTGCCAGCGGGGGGTTGGAGACCCAGTACTTC.

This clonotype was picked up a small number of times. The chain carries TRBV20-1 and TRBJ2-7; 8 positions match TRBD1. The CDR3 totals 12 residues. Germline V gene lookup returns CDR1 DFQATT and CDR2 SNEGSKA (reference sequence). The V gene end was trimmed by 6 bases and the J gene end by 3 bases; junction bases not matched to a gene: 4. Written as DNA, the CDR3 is TGCAGTGCCCCGACAGGGGACTACGAGCAGTACTTC. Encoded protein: CSAPTGDYEQYF.

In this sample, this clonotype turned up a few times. In DNA form, the CDR3 reads TGCAGTGCGAACCGGGACAGAAGCACAGATACGCAGTATTTT. It is translated as CSANRDRSTDTQYF. The rearrangement uses TRBV20-1 and TRBJ2-3; 7 nucleotides line up with TRBD1. The germline CDR1 and CDR2 sequences are DFQATT and SNEGSKA (reference sequence). Trimming at V came to 6 bases and at J to 0 bases, leaving 6 bases not matched to a gene. The CDR3 is made up of 14 amino acids.